A single sample is the source of the 3 T cell receptor beta chains below, sequenced in a study of blood T cell repertoires in COVID-19. Libraries were prepared by immunoSEQ multiplex PCR; TCRdb keeps only in-frame clonotypes and omits some of them. The sample yields about 130,000 clones, about 80% seen once. The source material was peripheral blood. The origin of the receptors is an older woman with acute or convalescent COVID-19.

Worth noting for this clone: Other DNA sequences from this sample encode an identical CDR3 as well. The chain joins TRBV6-1 to TRBJ1-1; D gene uncertain. Trimming took off 2 bases at V and 1 base at J, with 5 bases between the two ends. CDR1 is MNHNS, CDR2 SASEGT, per germline. This CDR3 has 13 residues. CDR3: CASSEQKNTEAFF. The DNA of the CDR3 is TGTGCCAGCAGTGAACAAAAGAACACTGAAGCTTTCTTT.

This clone has only a few counts. This chain links TRBV27 with TRBJ1-2, with a weak D call TRBD1 (6 bases). This CDR3 has 14 amino acids. Trimming cost V 4 bases and J 7 bases, with 16 bases left between them. Germline CDR1 reads MNHEY; CDR2 reads SMNVEV (reference sequence). The CDR3 DNA follows: TGTGCCAGCAGTTCCTTACAGGGACGCGGTGGCTACACCTTC. This encodes CASSSLQGRGGYTF.

The chain carries TRBV9 and TRBJ2-2; the match to TRBD1 covers 9 bases. Germline V CDR1 and CDR2: SGDLS, YYNGEE. CDR3 size: 14 residues. After removal of 3 bases from V and 8 bases from J, the junction contained 5 bases not matched to a gene. The CDR3 spells CASSGDRATGELFF. Here the CDR3 DNA reads TGTGCCAGCAGCGGGGACAGGGCAACTGGGGAGCTGTTTTTT.